These T cell receptor beta chains were read from a single sample in a study of low-dose radiotherapy and immunotherapy resistance in tumors. TCRdb processed the reads anew with MiXCR; each CDR3 protein has one entry. Here the sample spans approximately 90,000 distinct CDR3 sequences, 9.4% being singletons. The sample consisted of PBMCs, taken before treatment. The receptors shown here come from a male donor with prostate cancer. CDR3s include the opening cysteine and the closing phenylalanine or tryptophan. The D gene is left open where the match is weak. Size is omitted from some rows. Given values are once, few, many or a class for expanded clones.

abundance	d_gene	v_gene	j_gene	CDR3aa	CDR3nt
many	TRBD2	TRBV7-2	TRBJ2-4	CASSLAGGPGRIQYF	TGTGCCAGCAGCTTAGCGGGAGGGCCCGGCAGGATTCAGTACTTC
many	NA	TRBV7-9	TRBJ2-3	CASSSLAGFVDTQYF	TGTGCCAGCAGCTCCCTAGCTGGGTTTGTAGATACGCAGTATTTT
many	NA	TRBV6-2/TRBV6-3	TRBJ2-7	CASSYVGSGEQYF	TGTGCCAGCAGTTACGTCGGGAGCGGCGAGCAGTACTTC
many	TRBD1	TRBV7-9	TRBJ1-4	CASSIRPGTGFDEKLFF	TGTGCCAGCAGCATACGTCCCGGGACAGGGTTTGATGAAAAACTGTTTTTT
many	TRBD2	TRBV9	TRBJ2-3	CASSETPSGTSTDTQYF	TGTGCCAGCAGCGAGACCCCTAGCGGAACTAGCACAGATACGCAGTATTTT
many	NA	TRBV27	TRBJ1-1	CASSFGQTNTEAFF	TGTGCCAGCAGTTTTGGCCAGACGAACACTGAAGCTTTCTTT
NA	TRBD2	TRBV30	TRBJ2-3	CAWSGRTDTQYF	TGTGCCTGGAGCGGGAGGACAGATACGCAGTATTTT
many	TRBD1	TRBV25-1	TRBJ1-6	CASSRGGTGGNSPLHF	TGTGCCAGCAGCCGTGGCGGGACAGGTGGGAATTCACCCCTCCACTTT
many	NA	TRBV30	TRBJ1-2	CAWSGGVYGYTF	TGTGCCTGGAGTGGAGGGGTCTATGGCTACACCTTC
many	NA	TRBV29-1	TRBJ2-5	CSVVGVRETQYF	TGCAGCGTTGTAGGGGTACGAGAGACCCAGTACTTC
many	TRBD2	TRBV7-9	TRBJ2-2	CASSSPAGTSLNTGELFF	TGTGCCAGCAGCTCTCCGGCCGGGACTAGCTTGAACACCGGGGAGCTGTTTTTT
many	TRBD1	TRBV28	TRBJ2-7	CASSRPGQVYEQYF	TGTGCCAGCAGTCGCCCTGGACAGGTCTACGAGCAGTACTTC